The 2 T cell receptor beta chains reported below all come from one sample, sequenced in a study of T-cell reconstitution after alpha-beta-depleted transplantation in children. Unique molecular identifiers were incorporated into the prepared TCRbeta library. TCRdb re-called the PCR reads through MiXCR, storing one row per CDR3 protein. This table has about 470,000 distinct CDR3 sequences, roughly 43% appearing once. The material sequenced was PBMCs, taken before TCRalphabeta/CD19-depleted stem cell transplant. The receptors come from a girl aged 2 to 10 with aplastic anemia, due to receive a stem cell transplant.

There are many counts of this clonotype. V and J are TRBV20-1 and TRBJ1-6; D is undetermined. The CDR3 is 16 amino acids. Germline assignment: CDR1 DFQATT and CDR2 SNEGSKA (reference sequence). V shed 3 bases and J shed 0 bases, with 12 bases lying between them. CDR3 amino acids: CSASRRVGSYNSPLHF. The CDR3 DNA follows: TGCAGTGCTAGTCGGCGGGTTGGCTCCTATAATTCACCCCTCCACTTT.

This clonotype was picked up many times. CDR3 coding DNA: TGTGCCAGCAGCCCCCGGGCCGGGACACAGCAAGAGACCCAGTACTTC. Translation gives CASSPRAGTQQETQYF. This sequence joins TRBV7-9 and TRBJ2-5, with D perhaps TRBD1 (6 bases). The V end was cut by 5 bases, the J end by 2 bases, with 18 bases between. This CDR3 has 16 amino acids. Germline V gene lookup returns CDR1 SEHNR and CDR2 FQNEAQ (reference sequence).